One and the same sample provided the 30 T cell receptor beta chains below, sequenced in a study of cytomegalovirus exposure and HLA in healthy donors. PCR used 60 Vbeta primers and 13 Jbeta primers. The method was immunoSEQ multiplex PCR; TCRdb's version includes in-frame clones alone and lacks a portion of them. Of 150,000 to 200,000 clones listed, over 75% were seen once; the top ten hold 2% to 2.5%. The sequenced sample was PBMCs. The receptors here all came from a woman aged 50 to 60 in good health and CMV-seronegative.

This chain joins TRBV14 and TRBJ2-7; 7 positions agree with TRBD1. The CDR3 contains 11 residues. Losses at the gene ends were 10 bases for V and 3 bases for J; bases not matched to a gene: 3. The germline CDR1 and CDR2 sequences are SGHDN and FVKESK. In DNA form, the CDR3 reads TGTGCCACCGGGACAGACTACGAGCAGTACTTC. Amino acid sequence: CATGTDYEQYF.

The chain combines TRBV2 with TRBJ2-7; possibly TRBD2 for D (5 bases). V was clipped by 4 bases and J by 7 bases, with 17 bases between them. This CDR3 is 14 amino acids long. Per germline, CDR1 SNHLY and CDR2 FYNNEI. The CDR3 region is CASSARTREGEQYF. In DNA, the CDR3 is TGTGCCAGCAGTGCCCGGACCAGAGAGGGAGAGCAGTACTTC.

This clone was counted only a few times. The rearrangement uses TRBV7-2 and TRBJ2-1; 10 bases match TRBD2. V shed 5 bases and J 6 bases; nucleotides not matched to a gene: 4. CDR3 length equals 14 residues. CDR1 and CDR2 (germline): SGHTA, FQGNSA. CDR3 sequence: CASSALAGPNEQFF. The CDR3, as DNA: TGTGCCAGCAGCGCACTAGCGGGGCCCAATGAGCAGTTCTTC.

The chain uses TRBV18 and TRBJ2-3; weak D call: TRBD1 (6 bases). Germline lookup yields CDR1 KGHSH and CDR2 LQKENI. This CDR3 is 16 amino acids long. The V end was cut by 1 base, the J end by 3 bases, with 14 bases between. The CDR3 sequence: CASSPRGQTDTDTQYF. CDR3 sequence (DNA): TGTGCCAGCTCACCACGGGGACAAACCGATACAGATACGCAGTATTTT. The variable domain in full, with the rest retrieved from reference TRBV18 and TRBJ2-3, is NAGVMQNPRHLVRRRGQEARLRCSPMKGHSHVYWYRQLPEEGLKFMVYLQKENIIDESGMPKERFSAEFPKEGPSILRIQQVVRGDSAAYFCASSPRGQTDTDTQYFGPGTRLTVL.

The V gene is TRBV9, the J gene TRBJ1-2; D may be TRBD1 (5 bases). The germline CDR1 and CDR2 sequences are SGDLS and YYNGEE. This CDR3 region has 17 residues. Trimming left V 4 bases short and J 2 bases short, with 21 bases between. CDR3 residues: CASSPPVAPRGNYGYTF. The CDR3 region has the DNA TGTGCCAGCAGCCCCCCAGTAGCGCCACGGGGGAACTATGGCTACACCTTC.

The chain uses TRBV5-4 and TRBJ2-2; D uncertain. The CDR3 totals 16 residues. Germline CDR1 is SGHNT and CDR2 is YYREEE (reference sequence). Trimming shortened V by 0 bases and J by 6 bases, and 15 bases separated the two germline ends. The CDR3: CASSLAPIRGAGELFF. The CDR3 DNA reads TGTGCCAGCAGCTTGGCCCCCATAAGAGGCGCCGGGGAGCTGTTTTTT.

The rearrangement uses TRBV28 and TRBJ1-1; the match to TRBD1 covers 7 bases. Germline V lookup: CDR1 MDHEN, CDR2 SYDVKM. After removal of 2 bases from V and 8 bases from J, the junction contained 5 bases not matched to a gene. The CDR3 consists of 13 residues. In DNA form, the CDR3 reads TGTGCCAGCAGTTTAACGACAGGGATCGAAGCTTTCTTT. As protein: CASSLTTGIEAFF.

The chain combines TRBV7-9 with TRBJ2-3; D unclear. This CDR3 has 12 amino acids. Germline loops: CDR1 SEHNR, CDR2 FQNEAQ (reference sequence). V lost 3 bases and J lost 4, with 5 bases in between. The CDR3 loop reads CASSFGADTQYF. CDR3 nucleotide sequence: TGTGCCAGCAGCTTCGGAGCAGATACGCAGTATTTT.

The chain recombines TRBV5-1 with TRBJ1-4; no clear D gene. The CDR3 is 17 amino acids. The V end was cut by 0 bases, the J end by 0 bases, with 12 bases between. Per the germline V gene, CDR1 is SGHRS and CDR2 is YFSETQ. The CDR3 spells CASSLAPAAATNEKLFF. The CDR3 nucleotides are TGCGCCAGCAGCTTGGCCCCCGCGGCGGCAACTAATGAAAAACTGTTTTTT.

A single count supports this clone. The chain links TRBV9 to TRBJ2-7; 8 bases are shared with TRBD1. This CDR3 has 16 amino acids. In germline, CDR1 is SGDLS, CDR2 YYNGEE. V lost 2 bases to trimming and J lost 3 bases; unmatched junction nucleotides: 10. The CDR3 here is CASSVGGGQGIYEQYF. The CDR3 DNA reads as TGTGCCAGCAGCGTCGGAGGAGGACAGGGAATCTACGAGCAGTACTTC. Full variable domain (rest looked up from reference TRBV9 and TRBJ2-7): DSGVTQTPKHLITATGQRVTLRCSPRSGDLSVYWYQQSLDQGLQFLIQYYNGEERAKGNILERFSAQQFPDLHSELNLSSLELGDSALYFCASSVGGGQGIYEQYFGPGTRLTVT.

The chain couples TRBV6-1 to TRBJ2-7; D is unresolved. Germline V CDR1 and CDR2: MNHNS, SASEGT. V lost 6 bases and J lost 3, with 12 bases in between. The CDR3 runs to 13 residues. The CDR3 DNA is TGTGCCAGCAGCGTTCCACAGAGCTACGAGCAGTACTTC. It is translated as CASSVPQSYEQYF.

The V call is TRBV27, the J call TRBJ2-5; 11 bases are a match to TRBD2. The ends lost 6 bases at V and 3 bases at J; junction bases unmatched: 18. The CDR3 runs 19 residues. Germline CDR1 MNHEY, CDR2 SMNVEV (reference sequence). The CDR3 loop reads CASSPTPWRLTSGKETQYF. The DNA for the CDR3 is TGTGCCAGCAGCCCGACCCCCTGGCGGTTGACTAGCGGGAAAGAGACCCAGTACTTC.

The rearrangement joins TRBV5-1 to TRBJ2-2; the D gene is possibly TRBD2 (6 bases). Trimming stripped 4 bases from V and 0 bases from J, with 19 bases between. The CDR3 runs to 18 residues. CDR1 SGHRS and CDR2 YFSETQ come from the germline V gene. Here the CDR3 DNA reads TGCGCCAGCAGCGGAGCGGGCTGGGATAGGTCGAACACCGGGGAGCTGTTTTTT. As protein: CASSGAGWDRSNTGELFF.

The J gene is TRBJ2-1, the V gene TRBV10-2; 8 positions agree with TRBD2. This CDR3 region has 15 residues. The ends lost 7 bases at V and 4 bases at J; junction bases unmatched: 9. Germline CDR1 and CDR2: WSHSY and SAAADI. The CDR3 loop reads CASIGREGTYNEQFF. The DNA for the CDR3 is TGCGCCAGCATCGGCCGGGAGGGCACGTACAATGAGCAGTTCTTC.

The chain joins TRBV29-1 to TRBJ1-2; D call uncertain. CDR1 SQVTM and CDR2 ANQGSEA come from the germline V gene. There are 11 residues in the CDR3. The ends were cut back, 4 bases at V and 8 bases at J, with 11 bases in the middle. The chain's CDR3 is CSVVWSGGYTF. For the CDR3, the DNA is TGCAGCGTTGTTTGGAGTGGAGGCTACACCTTC.

The chain is built from TRBV29-1 and TRBJ2-5; TRBD1 aligns across 9 bases. This CDR3 is 15 amino acids long. Unmatched junction bases numbered 11, after V lost 6 bases and J lost 3 bases. In germline, CDR1 is SQVTM, CDR2 ANQGSEA. Here the CDR3 reads CSVARTGEVEETQYF. In DNA, the CDR3 is TGCAGCGTAGCTCGGACAGGGGAGGTCGAAGAGACCCAGTACTTC.

This rearrangement joins TRBV6-5 to TRBJ2-1; 9 positions agree with TRBD2. The CDR3 is made up of 15 amino acids. Germline assignment: CDR1 MNHEY and CDR2 SVGAGI. V was clipped by 5 bases and J by 9 bases; unmatched bases: 11. The CDR3 loop is CASSLDLAGVLEQFF. The CDR3 DNA sequence: TGTGCCAGCAGTCTCGACTTAGCGGGAGTCCTTGAGCAGTTCTTC.

The V gene is TRBV28, the J gene TRBJ2-7; D ambiguous. From germline, CDR1 is MDHEN and CDR2 SYDVKM. This CDR3 region has 11 residues. V shed 7 bases and J shed 4 bases, with 8 bases lying between them. This chain's CDR3 is CASTFNYEQYF. CDR3 DNA: TGTGCCAGCACCTTTAATTACGAGCAGTACTTC.

The chain carries TRBV28 and TRBJ2-1; TRBD2 matches 9 bases. CDR1 and CDR2 from the germline V gene are MDHEN and SYDVKM. The CDR3 sequence is 13 residues long. The J segment lost 8 bases and the V segment lost 6 bases, leaving 5 bases of the junction unmatched. The CDR3 region is CASRNSGSYEQFF. In DNA, the CDR3 is TGTGCCAGCAGAAATAGCGGGAGCTATGAGCAGTTCTTC.

This sequence joins TRBV7-9 and TRBJ2-7; 8 nucleotides agree with TRBD2. This CDR3 has 15 residues. Losses at the gene ends were 5 bases for V and 1 base for J; bases not matched to a gene: 7. Looked up from germline, CDR1 is SEHNR and CDR2 is FQNEAQ (reference sequence). Written as DNA, the CDR3 is TGTGCCAGCAGCCTCCCACGGGAGGGGTCCTACGAGCAGTACTTC. Encoded protein: CASSLPREGSYEQYF.

The V and J genes are TRBV18 and TRBJ2-1; D possibly corresponds to TRBD2 (6 bases). V was trimmed by 4 bases and J by 5 bases, leaving 15 bases between them. This CDR3 region has 15 residues. CDR1 is KGHSH, CDR2 LQKENI, per germline. Written as DNA, the CDR3 is TGTGCCAGCTCACGCCGGGAGAGGGCCGACAATGAGCAGTTCTTC. Residues: CASSRRERADNEQFF.

The V call is TRBV11-2, the J call TRBJ2-7, with TRBD2 matching 7 bases. V lost 8 bases and J lost 3; bases outside the gene matches: 7. CDR1 and CDR2 (germline): SGHAT, FQNNGV. This CDR3 comprises 13 residues. CDR3 nucleotides: TGTGCCAGCGTTGGGAGGGTATTCTACGAGCAGTACTTC. It yields the protein CASVGRVFYEQYF. The whole variable domain, remainder taken from reference TRBV11-2 and TRBJ2-7, is EAGVAQSPRYKIIEKRQSVAFWCNPISGHATLYWYQQILGQGPKLLIQFQNNGVVDDSQLPKDRFSAERLKGVDSTLKIQPAKLEDSAVYLCASVGRVFYEQYFGPGTRLTVT.

The V gene is TRBV19, the J gene TRBJ2-7; 7 bases are shared with TRBD2. The germline CDR1 and CDR2 sequences are LNHDA and SQIVND (reference sequence). The CDR3 has 15 amino acids. The J segment lost 3 bases and the V segment lost 2 bases, leaving 7 bases of the junction unmatched. For the CDR3, the DNA is TGTGCCAGTAGTATAACTCCGGGACTACACTACGAGCAGTACTTC. Its protein product is CASSITPGLHYEQYF.

The CDR3 spells CASSLTRDSNTEAFF. In DNA, the CDR3 is TGTGCCAGCAGCCTGACCCGGGACAGTAACACTGAAGCTTTCTTT. The chain employs TRBV7-9 and TRBJ1-1; the match to TRBD1 covers 7 bases. Per germline, CDR1 SEHNR and CDR2 FQNEAQ (reference sequence). V lost 5 bases to trimming and J lost 2 bases; unmatched junction nucleotides: 8. This CDR3 comprises 15 residues.

Only one count was recorded for this clone. This sequence joins TRBV29-1 and TRBJ2-7; 8 bases align to TRBD1. The V and J ends lost 4 bases and 0 bases, in that order; junction bases with no gene match: 2. Germline V lookup: CDR1 SQVTM, CDR2 ANQGSEA. The length of the CDR3 is 13 residues. The CDR3: CSVVTGGSYEQYF. CDR3 nucleotide sequence: TGCAGCGTTGTAACAGGGGGCTCCTACGAGCAGTACTTC.

The chain has TRBV19 and TRBJ2-1; the match to TRBD2 covers 10 bases. This CDR3 contains 14 residues. Germline CDR1 and CDR2: LNHDA and SQIVND (reference sequence). V dropped 4 bases and J dropped 7; count of bases not matched to a gene: 4. The CDR3 reads CASSSLTSGNEQFF. CDR3 coding DNA: TGTGCCAGTAGTAGCCTGACTAGCGGGAATGAGCAGTTCTTC.

The chain joins TRBV7-8 to TRBJ2-3; 9 bases are shared with TRBD2. V lost 6 bases to trimming and J lost 3 bases; unmatched junction nucleotides: 10. This CDR3 contains 16 residues. Germline V gene data show CDR1 as SGHVS and CDR2 as FQNEAQ. In nucleotides, the CDR3 is TGTGCCAGCAGATGGGGGGGCGGGAGGGCGACAGATACGCAGTATTTT. Translating it yields CASRWGGGRATDTQYF.

DNA for the CDR3: TGTGCCAGCAGCGGACAGGCAGGCTACGAGCAGTACTTC. Its protein is CASSGQAGYEQYF. The chain has TRBV6-6 and TRBJ2-7; 7 positions agree with TRBD1. This CDR3 has 13 amino acids. V gave up 6 bases and J gave up 3 bases; unmatched junction bases: 5. Germline-derived CDR1 and CDR2 are MNHNY and SVGAGI (reference sequence).

The V and J genes are TRBV18 and TRBJ2-7, with TRBD1 identical over 7 bases. This CDR3 is built from 15 residues. V trimming: 4 bases; J trimming: 4 bases; junction bases outside the gene matches: 10. Looked up from germline, CDR1 is KGHSH and CDR2 is LQKENI. This chain's CDR3 is CASSHTTGTDYEQYF. CDR3 in DNA: TGTGCCAGCTCACACACGACAGGGACCGATTACGAGCAGTACTTC.

This chain connects TRBV18 to TRBJ1-3; TRBD1 is a possible D gene (6 bases). V was clipped by 2 bases and J by 0 bases, with 8 bases between them. The germline V gene has CDR1 KGHSH and CDR2 LQKENI. The CDR3 sequence is 15 residues long. CDR3 bases: TGTGCCAGCTCACCAGCAGGGGCCTCTGGAAACACCATATATTTT. Protein product: CASSPAGASGNTIYF. The full variable domain, with the rest looked up from reference TRBV18 and TRBJ1-3, is NAGVMQNPRHLVRRRGQEARLRCSPMKGHSHVYWYRQLPEEGLKFMVYLQKENIIDESGMPKERFSAEFPKEGPSILRIQQVVRGDSAAYFCASSPAGASGNTIYFGEGSWLTVV.